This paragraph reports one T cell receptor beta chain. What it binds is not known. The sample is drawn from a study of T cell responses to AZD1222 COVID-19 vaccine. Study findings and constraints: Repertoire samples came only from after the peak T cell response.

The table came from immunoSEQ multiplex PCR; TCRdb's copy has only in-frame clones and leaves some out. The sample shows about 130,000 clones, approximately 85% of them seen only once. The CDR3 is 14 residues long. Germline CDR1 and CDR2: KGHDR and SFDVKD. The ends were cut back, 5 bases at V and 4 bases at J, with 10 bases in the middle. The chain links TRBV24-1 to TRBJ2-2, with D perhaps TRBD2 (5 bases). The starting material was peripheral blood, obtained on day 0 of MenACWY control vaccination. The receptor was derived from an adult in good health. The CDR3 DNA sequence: TGTGCCACCAGTGGAGAGGGAGCCACCGGGGAGCTGTTTTTT. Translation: CATSGEGATGELFF.